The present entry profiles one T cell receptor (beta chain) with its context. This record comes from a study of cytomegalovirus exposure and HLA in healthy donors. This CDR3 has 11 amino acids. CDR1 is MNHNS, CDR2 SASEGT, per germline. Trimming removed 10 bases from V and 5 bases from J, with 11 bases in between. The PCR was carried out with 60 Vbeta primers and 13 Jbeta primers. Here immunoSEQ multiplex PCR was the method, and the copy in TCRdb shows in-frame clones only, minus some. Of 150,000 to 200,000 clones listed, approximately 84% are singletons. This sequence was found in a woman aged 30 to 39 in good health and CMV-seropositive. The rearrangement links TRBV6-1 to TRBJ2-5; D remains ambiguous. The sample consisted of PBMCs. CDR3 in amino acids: CATQKEETQYF. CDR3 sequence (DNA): TGTGCCACCCAAAAGGAGGAGACCCAGTACTTC.